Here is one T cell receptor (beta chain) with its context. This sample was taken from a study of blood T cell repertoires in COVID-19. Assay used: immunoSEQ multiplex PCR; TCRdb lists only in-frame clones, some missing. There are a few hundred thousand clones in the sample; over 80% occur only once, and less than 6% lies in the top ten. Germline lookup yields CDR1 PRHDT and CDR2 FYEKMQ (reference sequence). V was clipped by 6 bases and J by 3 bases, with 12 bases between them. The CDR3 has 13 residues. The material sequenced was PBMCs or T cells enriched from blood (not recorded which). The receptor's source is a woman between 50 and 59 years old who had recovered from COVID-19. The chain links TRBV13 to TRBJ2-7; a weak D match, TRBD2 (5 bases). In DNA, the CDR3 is TGTGCCAGCAGACCCAGCGGTGGCTACGAGCAGTACTTC. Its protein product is CASRPSGGYEQYF.